The 3 T cell receptor beta chains in this list originate from one sample, sequenced in a study of lymphopenia after photon versus proton radiotherapy. Clones were read by immunoSEQ multiplex PCR, and TCRdb kept only the in-frame ones, dropping some. The sample shows tens of thousands of clones, approximately 93% of them seen only once. This specimen was peripheral blood, taken from a patient treated with photon-based radiotherapy. These receptors all stem from a woman in her fifties or sixties with cholangiocarcinoma.

The chain joins TRBV7-2 to TRBJ2-7, with D perhaps TRBD1 or TRBD2 (5 bases each). The CDR3 contains 13 residues. The germline V and J ends were trimmed by 5 bases and 2 bases, with 10 bases remaining between them. Germline values: CDR1 SGHTA, CDR2 FQGNSA. The CDR3 DNA reads TGTGCCAGCAGCGGGACGACTACCTACGAGCAGTACTTC. This codes for CASSGTTTYEQYF.

V and J are TRBV5-4 and TRBJ1-3; a possible D gene is TRBD1 (5 bases). Trimming removed 5 bases from V and 3 bases from J, with 12 bases in between. CDR1 SGHNT and CDR2 YYREEE come from the germline V gene (reference sequence). The CDR3 has 14 amino acids. CDR3 amino acids: CASRPPGVGNTIYF. CDR3 nucleotide sequence: TGTGCCAGCAGACCCCCGGGGGTTGGAAACACCATATATTTT.

The V call is TRBV7-2, the J call TRBJ1-3; perhaps TRBD1 as D (5 bases). The CDR3 covers 15 residues. Trimming stripped 5 bases from V and 0 bases from J, with 11 bases between. From germline, CDR1 is SGHTA and CDR2 FQGNSA. The CDR3 is CASSGGRISGNTIYF. In DNA form, the CDR3 reads TGTGCCAGCAGCGGGGGACGGATCTCTGGAAACACCATATATTTT. Complete variable domain (other parts from reference TRBV7-2 and TRBJ1-3): GAGVSQSPSNKVTEKGKDVELRCDPISGHTALYWYRQSLGQGLEFLIYFQGNSAPDKSGLPSDRFSAERTGGSVSTLTIQRTQQEDSAVYLCASSGGRISGNTIYFGEGSWLTVV.